The TCR beta chain under discussion was sequenced for a study of T cell repertoires in cytomegalovirus infection. For this clonotype: Its matching antigen is unknown.

TCRdb independently ran MiXCR on the reads; one entry per CDR3 protein. This table holds a few hundred thousand distinct CDR3 sequences, roughly 42% found once. From germline, CDR1 is MGHRA and CDR2 YSYEKL. The V and J ends lost 4 bases and 12 bases, in that order; junction bases with no gene match: 15. The CDR3 totals 16 residues. This TCR was recovered from a human donor in good health (CMV status not recorded). Some clones in this sample may be carry-over from other donors' samples. The rearrangement uses TRBV4-1 and TRBJ2-1, with 10 bases lining up with TRBD2. Sequenced material: cultured PBMCs, taken from culture after CMV antigen stimulation. The CDR3 DNA reads TGCGCCAGCAGCCTCCGGGGAACTAGCGGGGTGTTAGGGCAGTTCTTC. It translates to CASSLRGTSGVLGQFF.